This T cell receptor (beta chain) appears in the sequencing data of a study of neurological immune-mediated disorders. The V gene lost 0 bases and the J gene lost 3 bases, with 17 bases spanning the gap. Germline V gives CDR1 DFQATT, CDR2 SNEGSKA (reference sequence). The CDR3 consists of 17 residues. Study observations and caveats: The greatest degree of TCR clonal expansion was observed in HTLV-1-associated myelopathy, with the lowest in multiple sclerosis, below that of healthy controls.

TCRdb recomputed calls from the 5' RACE reads with MiXCR, one row per CDR3 protein. Altogether 45,000 or so distinct CDR3 sequences are present, less than 4% being singletons, with the ten largest covering around 15%. This clonotype occurred many times. Its antigen remains unknown. The sequenced material came from PBMCs. This clonotype was sampled from a woman between 50 and 59 years old with multiple sclerosis. V usage is TRBV20-1 and J usage is TRBJ1-4; no clear D. CDR3 sequence (DNA): TGCAGTGCTAGAGATTTTGGACCCACGGGTTCTAATGAAAAACTGTTTTTT. Translation gives CSARDFGPTGSNEKLFF.